These 8 T cell receptor beta chains were sequenced from one sample in a study of cytomegalovirus exposure and HLA in healthy donors. Sequencing used immunoSEQ multiplex PCR; TCRdb keeps in-frame clones, though not all of them. Of around 93,000 clones in the sample, about 85% were seen once. Sequencing was performed on PBMCs. The receptors stem from a man aged 18-30 years in good health and CMV-seropositive.

The V call is TRBV7-9, the J call TRBJ1-1, with 7 bases aligning to TRBD1. The junction had 1 base not matched to a gene; V was cut back by 5 bases and J by 7 bases. The CDR3 runs 11 residues. The germline V gene encodes CDR1 SEHNR and CDR2 FQNEAQ (reference sequence). The CDR3 is CASSRDSEAFF. The CDR3 DNA is TGTGCCAGCAGCCGGGACAGTGAAGCTTTCTTT.

A single count supports this clone. This chain links TRBV27 with TRBJ2-1; 7 bases fit TRBD2. The CDR3 contains 15 residues. Germline trimming cut 3 bases from V and 0 bases from J; bases unmatched to any gene: 2. CDR1 is MNHEY and CDR2 is SMNVEV in the germline V gene (reference sequence). This chain's CDR3 is CASSFERGSYNEQFF. The CDR3 DNA reads as TGTGCCAGCAGTTTCGAGCGGGGCTCCTACAATGAGCAGTTCTTC.

V and J are TRBV18 and TRBJ1-5, with 7 bases identical to TRBD1. The length of the CDR3 is 16 residues. With 1 base clipped from V and 1 base from J, the junction kept 4 bases outside the gene matches. The germline V gene has CDR1 KGHSH and CDR2 LQKENI. The CDR3 loop is CASSPRQGESNQPQHF. The CDR3 region has the DNA TGTGCCAGCTCACCACGACAGGGTGAGAGCAATCAGCCCCAGCATTTT.

This rearrangement joins TRBV29-1 to TRBJ2-7; D possibly corresponds to TRBD2 (5 bases). The CDR3 sequence is 14 residues long. Germline V lookup: CDR1 SQVTM, CDR2 ANQGSEA. Trimming shortened V by 6 bases and J by 1 base, and 16 bases separated the two germline ends. The CDR3: CSVPKPGSSYEQYF. The CDR3 nucleotides are TGCAGCGTACCCAAGCCGGGGAGTTCCTACGAGCAGTACTTC.

This clone was observed once. The chain joins TRBV2 to TRBJ2-5; 10 positions agree with TRBD1. Per the germline V gene, CDR1 is SNHLY and CDR2 is FYNNEI. This CDR3 is 14 amino acids long. Trimming took 3 bases from V and 5 from J; bases not matched to a gene: 3. The CDR3 loop is CASSEDRGAETQYF. CDR3 DNA sequence: TGTGCCAGCAGTGAGGACAGGGGGGCCGAGACCCAGTACTTC.

This chain connects TRBV11-3 to TRBJ2-7; D remains unclear. The V gene lost 0 bases and the J gene lost 7 bases, with 10 bases spanning the gap. The CDR3 totals 13 residues. From germline, CDR1 is SGHNT and CDR2 YENEEA. CDR3 amino acids: CASSLEALGEQYV. DNA for the CDR3: TGTGCCAGCAGCTTAGAGGCCCTTGGGGAGCAGTACGTC.

V gene TRBV10-3 combines with J gene TRBJ2-1; D is perhaps TRBD1 (5 bases). The CDR3 has 15 residues. V lost 6 bases to trimming and J lost 2 bases, with 14 bases between them. From germline, CDR1 is ENHRY and CDR2 SYGVKD. The CDR3 DNA reads as TGTGCCATCAGGACTTCAGGGTCGGCCTACAATGAGCAGTTCTTC. Translating gives CAIRTSGSAYNEQFF.

The chain combines TRBV5-5 with TRBJ2-1; TRBD2 matches 12 bases. The V segment lost 4 bases and the J segment 7 bases; nucleotides outside the gene matches: 12. The CDR3 is 17 amino acids. Germline V CDR1 and CDR2: SGHKS, YYEKEE (reference sequence). The CDR3 loop is CASSPPEGTSGWNEQFF. CDR3 DNA: TGTGCCAGCAGCCCCCCTGAGGGGACTAGCGGGTGGAATGAGCAGTTCTTC.